The T cell receptor (beta chain) under discussion was sequenced for a study of cytomegalovirus exposure and HLA in healthy donors. This CDR3 contains 13 residues. Deletions cut 6 bases from V and 7 bases from J, with 15 bases between. Germline loops: CDR1 MNHNS, CDR2 SASEGT. All the people who gave samples were healthy bone marrow donors. Likely unrecorded immune exposures existed in these nominally healthy donors. Of note for this clone: The antigen is not known.

Study-wide results and limits: Later analysis demonstrated an association between a missense DCLRE1C variant and TCR beta V- and J-gene trimming.

PCR amplification relied on 60 Vbeta primers (plus 13 Jbeta primers). Produced via immunoSEQ multiplex PCR; TCRdb's table is partial and in-frame only. The sample carries some 160,000 clones, 80% to 90% recorded once. Material for sequencing was PBMCs. The rearrangement uses TRBV6-1 and TRBJ1-2; D perhaps matches TRBD1 (5 bases). The sequence was collected from a boy between 2 and 10 years old in good health and CMV-seronegative. The CDR3 DNA follows: TGTGCCAGCAGCCCCTGGGGGGGAGGTGGCTACACCTTC. Protein product: CASSPWGGGGYTF.